The T cell receptor (beta chain) under discussion was sequenced for a study of early T cells in non-severe SARS-CoV-2 infection. Study-level background: Unpaired chains resulted from sequencing bulk RNA of unsorted whole blood.

Researchers tagged individual cDNA molecules with unique molecular identifiers. TCRdb fed the 5' RACE reads into MiXCR, producing one record per CDR3 protein. The sample includes around 98,000 distinct CDR3 sequences, approximately 11% of them seen just once. General study findings and limits: Matching against VDJdb likely underestimated virus-specific expansions, favoring anti-spike CD8.

V shed 0 bases, J shed 2 bases, and the junction held 1 base outside the gene matches. Germline V gives CDR1 MGHRA, CDR2 YSYEKL. The CDR3 consists of 14 residues. This clonotype was counted at least ten times. Antigen specificity is unknown. Sequenced material: whole blood. The chain couples TRBV4-1 to TRBJ2-7; 7 bases line up with TRBD1. The clonotype comes from an adult who was a healthcare worker with PCR-confirmed SARS-CoV-2 infection or an uninfected control (not recorded which). CDR3 in DNA: TGCGCCAGCAGCCAAGAGCAGGGGGCCTACGAGCAGTACTTC. Translated, it gives CASSQEQGAYEQYF.